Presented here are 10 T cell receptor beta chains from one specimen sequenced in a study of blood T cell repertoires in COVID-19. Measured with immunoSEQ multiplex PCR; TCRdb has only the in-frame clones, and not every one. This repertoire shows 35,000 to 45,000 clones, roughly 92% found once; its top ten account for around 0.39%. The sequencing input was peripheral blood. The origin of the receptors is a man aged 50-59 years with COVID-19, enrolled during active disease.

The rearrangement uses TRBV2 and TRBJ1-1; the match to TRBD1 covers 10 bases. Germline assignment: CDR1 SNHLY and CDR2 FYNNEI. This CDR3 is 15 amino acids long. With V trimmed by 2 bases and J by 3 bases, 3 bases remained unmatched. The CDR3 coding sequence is TGTGCCAGCAGTGAAATGGGACAGGGGTACACTGAAGCTTTCTTT. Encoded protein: CASSEMGQGYTEAFF.

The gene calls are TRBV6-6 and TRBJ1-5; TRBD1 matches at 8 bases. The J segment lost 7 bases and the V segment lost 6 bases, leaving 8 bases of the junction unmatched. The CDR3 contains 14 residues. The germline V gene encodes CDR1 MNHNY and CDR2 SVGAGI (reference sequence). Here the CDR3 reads CASRTTGGGQPQHF. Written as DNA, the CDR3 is TGTGCCAGCAGAACCACAGGGGGAGGCCAGCCCCAGCATTTT.

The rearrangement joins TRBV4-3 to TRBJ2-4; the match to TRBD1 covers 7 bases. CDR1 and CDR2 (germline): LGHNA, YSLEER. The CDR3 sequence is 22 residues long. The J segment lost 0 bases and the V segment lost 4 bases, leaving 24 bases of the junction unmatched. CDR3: CASSPGQTPLPRGHSAKNIQYF. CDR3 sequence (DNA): TGCGCCAGCAGCCCGGGACAGACCCCTCTCCCCAGAGGCCATTCAGCCAAAAACATTCAGTACTTC.

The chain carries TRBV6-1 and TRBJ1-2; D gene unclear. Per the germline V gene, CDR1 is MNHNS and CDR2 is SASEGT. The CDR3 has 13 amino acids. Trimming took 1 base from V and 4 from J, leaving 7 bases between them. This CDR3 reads CASSEGLRYGYTF. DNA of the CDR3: TGTGCCAGCAGTGAAGGGTTGCGCTATGGCTACACCTTC.

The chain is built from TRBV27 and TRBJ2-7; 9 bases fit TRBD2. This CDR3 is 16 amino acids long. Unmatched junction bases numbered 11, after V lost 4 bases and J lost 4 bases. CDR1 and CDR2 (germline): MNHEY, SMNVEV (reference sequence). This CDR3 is CASSSAGTSSGYEQYF. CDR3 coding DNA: TGTGCCAGCAGTTCCGCCGGGACTAGCAGTGGGTACGAGCAGTACTTC.

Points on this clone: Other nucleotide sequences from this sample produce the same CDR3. The CDR3 is CASSIGGLSNQPQHF. The DNA of the CDR3 is TGTGCCAGTAGTATAGGGGGACTTAGCAATCAGCCCCAGCATTTT. This chain connects TRBV19 to TRBJ1-5; maybe TRBD1 (5 bases). CDR1 LNHDA and CDR2 SQIVND come from the germline V gene (reference sequence). Trimming took 1 base from V and 0 from J, leaving 7 bases between them. This CDR3 contains 15 residues.

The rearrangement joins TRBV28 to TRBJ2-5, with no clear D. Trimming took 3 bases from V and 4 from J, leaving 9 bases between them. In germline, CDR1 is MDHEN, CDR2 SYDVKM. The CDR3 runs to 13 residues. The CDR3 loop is CASSFASRETQYF. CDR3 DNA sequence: TGTGCCAGCAGTTTCGCCTCCAGAGAGACCCAGTACTTC.

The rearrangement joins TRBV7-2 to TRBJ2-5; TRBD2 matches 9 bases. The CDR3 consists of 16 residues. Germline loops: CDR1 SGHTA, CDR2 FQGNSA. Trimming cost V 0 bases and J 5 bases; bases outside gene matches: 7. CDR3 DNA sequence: TGTGCCAGCAGCTTAGCGCTTGGCGGGAGGGGGGAGACCCAGTACTTC. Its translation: CASSLALGGRGETQYF. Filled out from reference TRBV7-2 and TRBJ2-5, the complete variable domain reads GAGVSQSPSNKVTEKGKDVELRCDPISGHTALYWYRQSLGQGLEFLIYFQGNSAPDKSGLPSDRFSAERTGGSVSTLTIQRTQQEDSAVYLCASSLALGGRGETQYFGPGTRLLVL.

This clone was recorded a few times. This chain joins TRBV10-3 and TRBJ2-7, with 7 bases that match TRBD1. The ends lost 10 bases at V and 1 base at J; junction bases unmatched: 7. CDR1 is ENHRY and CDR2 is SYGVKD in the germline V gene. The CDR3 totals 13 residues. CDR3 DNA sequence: TGTGCCAGCCAATCACAGGGGTCCTACGAGCAGTACTTC. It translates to CASQSQGSYEQYF.

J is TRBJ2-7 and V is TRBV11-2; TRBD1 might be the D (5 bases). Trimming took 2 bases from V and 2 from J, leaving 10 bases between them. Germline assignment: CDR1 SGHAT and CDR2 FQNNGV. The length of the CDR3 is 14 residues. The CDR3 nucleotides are TGTGCCAGCAGCTTATCAGGGCGTCCCTACGAGCAGTACTTC. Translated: CASSLSGRPYEQYF.